These T cell receptor beta chains were read from a single sample in a study of shared clonotypes between healthy human individuals. TCRdb's copy holds only in-frame clones and misses some; the assay was immunoSEQ multiplex PCR. The repertoire holds 640,000 or so clones, with approximately 75% as singletons. Sequencing was performed on memory CD4+ T cells sorted from blood. The source is a woman in her twenties or thirties in good health. The CDR3 runs from the conserved cysteine through the conserved F or W. D genes are given only for firm matches. The size field is filled for only some rows; it gives once, few, many or a size class.

. | TRBJ2-3 | TRBV19 | . | CASSLRTGVGDTQYF | TGTGCCAGTAGTCTCCGGACGGGGGTGGGCGATACGCAGTATTTT
. | TRBJ1-1 | TRBV11-2 | . | CASSLRGDMNTEAFF | TGTGCCAGCAGCTTAAGAGGAGACATGAACACTGAAGCTTTCTTT
TRBD2 | TRBJ2-7 | TRBV7-6 | . | CASSLGMLAGEQYF | TGTGCCAGCAGCTTAGGGATGCTAGCGGGAGAGCAGTACTTC
. | TRBJ1-5 | TRBV4-2 | once | CASSQEGQPQHF | TGTGCCAGCAGCCAAGAGGGCCAGCCCCAGCATTTT
TRBD2 | TRBJ2-3 | TRBV11-2 | . | CASSLSLAVTDTQYF | TGTGCCAGCAGCTTAAGTCTAGCGGTCACAGATACGCAGTATTTT
. | TRBJ1-5 | TRBV11-2 | . | CASSDGGGQPQHF | TGTGCCAGCAGCGACGGCGGGGGACAGCCCCAGCATTTT
TRBD1 | TRBJ2-7 | TRBV5-1 | few | CASSSRLTGGSSLYEQYF | TGCGCCAGCAGCTCCCGGTTGACAGGGGGCTCCTCCCTATACGAGCAGTACTTC
. | TRBJ2-4 | TRBV10-1 | few | CASSGGGYGNIQYF | TGCGCCAGCAGTGGAGGGGGGTATGGAAACATTCAGTACTTC
. | TRBJ2-5 | TRBV2 | . | CASSKRLVGETQYF | TGTGCCAGCTCTAAGCGGCTAGTGGGAGAGACCCAGTACTTC
TRBD1 | TRBJ1-2 | TRBV6-1 | . | CASSEQGDYGYTF | TGTGCCAGCAGTGAGCAGGGGGACTATGGCTACACCTTC
TRBD1 | TRBJ2-7 | TRBV7-2 | . | CASSSTALTGSEQYF | TGTGCCAGCAGCTCGACCGCCCTGACAGGGAGTGAGCAGTACTTC
. | TRBJ1-1 | TRBV18 | . | CASSPREGEAFF | TGTGCCAGCTCACCACGCGAGGGTGAAGCTTTCTTT
. | TRBJ1-5 | TRBV27 | few | CASSLGGGSPQHF | TGTGCCAGCAGTTTAGGCGGTGGGTCTCCCCAGCATTTT
. | TRBJ2-2 | TRBV2 | few | CASRWTQNTGELFF | TGTGCCAGCAGATGGACTCAGAACACCGGGGAGCTGTTTTTT
. | TRBJ1-1 | TRBV15 | . | CATSTVGGRIMNTEAFF | TGTGCCACCAGTACTGTCGGGGGGCGTATAATGAACACTGAAGCTTTCTTT
. | TRBJ2-7 | TRBV27 | . | CASKFMDGAYEQYF | TGTGCCAGCAAATTTATGGACGGAGCCTACGAGCAGTACTTC
. | TRBJ1-4 | TRBV15 | . | CATSSNSGETNEKLFF | TGTGCCACCAGCAGTAACAGCGGGGAGACTAATGAAAAACTGTTTTTT
. | TRBJ1-1 | TRBV19 | . | CASSNAGSWNTEAFF | TGTGCCAGTAGTAACGCAGGGAGCTGGAACACTGAAGCTTTCTTT
TRBD2 | TRBJ2-7 | TRBV11-2 | once | CASSFDRLAGLKTYEQYF | TGTGCCAGCAGCTTCGATCGGCTAGCGGGTCTTAAAACCTACGAGCAGTACTTC
. | TRBJ1-2 | TRBV7-2 | . | CASSTQGDYGYTF | TGTGCCAGCAGCACACAGGGCGACTATGGCTACACCTTC
. | TRBJ2-4 | TRBV28 | . | CARPWEKNIQYF | TGTGCCCGCCCCTGGGAAAAAAACATTCAGTACTTC
TRBD2 | TRBJ2-7 | TRBV2 | few | CARGTSGHEQYF | TGTGCCAGGGGGACTAGCGGTCACGAGCAGTACTTC
. | TRBJ2-7 | TRBV5-1 | few | CASSLAPAGPYEQYF | TGCGCCAGCAGCTTGGCCCCCGCGGGCCCCTACGAGCAGTACTTC
. | TRBJ1-2 | TRBV6-5 | few | CASSYKPGGNYGYTF | TGTGCCAGCAGTTATAAACCGGGCGGTAACTATGGCTACACCTTC
. | TRBJ2-7 | TRBV7-9 | once | CASSLAQSVSEQYF | TGTGCCAGCAGCTTAGCCCAATCGGTCTCCGAGCAGTACTTC
. | TRBJ2-3 | TRBV5-1 | . | CASSLWGGLPDTQYF | TGCGCCAGCAGCTTGTGGGGTGGGTTACCGGATACGCAGTATTTT
TRBD2 | TRBJ2-1 | TRBV28 | many | CASSEQGGSSGRIYEQFF | TGTGCCAGCAGTGAACAGGGAGGTTCAAGCGGGAGGATCTATGAGCAGTTCTTC
. | TRBJ2-7 | TRBV6-5 | . | CASSSGPWGPYEQYF | TGTGCCAGCAGTTCGGGACCTTGGGGACCCTACGAGCAGTACTTC
. | TRBJ1-3 | TRBV10-3 | . | CAISGWEYSGNTIYF | TGTGCCATCAGTGGGTGGGAGTACTCTGGAAACACCATATATTTT